This T cell receptor beta chain was retrieved from a study of blood T cell repertoires in COVID-19. Profiled with immunoSEQ multiplex PCR; TCRdb holds only in-frame clones, not every one. Altogether 250,000 to 350,000 clones are present, approximately 90% being singletons, with the ten largest covering roughly 0.8%. CDR1 and CDR2 (germline): MNHNY, SVGAGI (reference sequence). The germline V and J ends were trimmed by 5 bases and 9 bases, with 17 bases remaining between them. The CDR3 consists of 13 residues. This clone was detected once. The rearrangement links TRBV6-6 to TRBJ2-7; D perhaps matches TRBD2 (6 bases). This TCR came from a man aged 30 to 45 with acute or convalescent COVID-19. Sequenced: peripheral blood. Here the CDR3 DNA reads TGTGCCAGCAGTCCCCTCGTGCGGGATCTGCAGTACTTC. It specifies CASSPLVRDLQYF.